The 18 T cell receptor beta chains presented below share a single source sample, sequenced in a study of blood T cell repertoires in COVID-19. The data were produced by immunoSEQ multiplex PCR, yet TCRdb's version contains in-frame clones alone and is incomplete. The sample has fewer than 250,000 clones, 70% to 90% seen once. Sequenced input: peripheral blood. The receptors shown here come from a woman aged 70-85 years with active or convalescent COVID-19.

The chain has TRBV7-9 and TRBJ1-6; 7 nucleotides match TRBD1. This CDR3 contains 15 residues. Germline CDR1 reads SEHNR; CDR2 reads FQNEAQ (reference sequence). The V and J ends lost 1 base and 6 bases, in that order; junction bases with no gene match: 3. In DNA, the CDR3 is TGTGCCAGCAGCTTAGGGGACAGCCTTAATTCACCCCTCCACTTT. Protein: CASSLGDSLNSPLHF.

The chain is built from TRBV24-1 and TRBJ2-2; D is unresolved. CDR1 is KGHDR, CDR2 SFDVKD, per germline. Trimming stripped 4 bases from V and 3 bases from J, with 5 bases between. The CDR3 spans 13 residues. The CDR3 bases are TGTGCCACCAGTGACTTAGACACCGGGGAGCTGTTTTTT. It codes for CATSDLDTGELFF.

The chain combines TRBV28 with TRBJ2-2; D perhaps matches TRBD1 (6 bases). Germline V gives CDR1 MDHEN, CDR2 SYDVKM. Trimming took off 6 bases at V and 3 bases at J, with 14 bases between the two ends. There are 15 residues in the CDR3. The CDR3 DNA reads TGTGCCAGCAGAGTCCAGGCAGGGGACACCGGGGAGCTGTTTTTT. This encodes CASRVQAGDTGELFF.

This rearrangement joins TRBV10-3 to TRBJ2-7, with 7 nucleotides matching TRBD1. Germline CDR1 ENHRY, CDR2 SYGVKD. The CDR3 has 15 residues. V gave up 6 bases and J gave up 0 bases; unmatched junction bases: 8. This CDR3 is CAISDRVGSSYEQYF. The CDR3 DNA sequence: TGTGCCATCAGCGACAGGGTGGGAAGCTCCTACGAGCAGTACTTC.

V is TRBV14 and J is TRBJ1-1; 9 bases are shared with TRBD1. The CDR3 sequence is 14 residues long. J gave up 4 bases and V 6 bases, and 6 bases lay outside the gene matches. CDR1 and CDR2 from the germline V gene are SGHDN and FVKESK. Written as DNA, the CDR3 is TGTGCCAGCAGAAGGACAGGGGAGAGCACTGAAGCTTTCTTT. Translating it yields CASRRTGESTEAFF. Filled out from reference TRBV14 and TRBJ1-1, the complete variable domain reads EAGVTQFPSHSVIEKGQTVTLRCDPISGHDNLYWYRRVMGKEIKFLLHFVKESKQDESGMPNNRFLAERTGGTYSTLKVQPAELEDSGVYFCASRRTGESTEAFFGQGTRLTVV.

The chain combines TRBV2 with TRBJ1-2, with D tentatively TRBD1 (5 bases). V was trimmed by 3 bases and J by 0 bases, leaving 11 bases between them. The CDR3 contains 15 residues. Germline V lookup: CDR1 SNHLY, CDR2 FYNNEI. The CDR3 here is CASSEAGPANYGYTF. In nucleotides, the CDR3 is TGTGCCAGCAGTGAGGCGGGGCCAGCTAACTATGGCTACACCTTC.

The genes are TRBV10-1 and TRBJ2-1, with 7 nucleotides matching TRBD1. V lost 4 bases to trimming and J lost 0 bases; unmatched junction nucleotides: 9. Germline CDR1 is WNHNN and CDR2 is SYGVQD (reference sequence). The CDR3 loop spans 17 amino acids. The CDR3 loop is CASSGPDRRSSYNEQFF. CDR3 nucleotide sequence: TGCGCCAGCAGTGGGCCGGACAGGCGGAGCTCCTACAATGAGCAGTTCTTC.

This chain joins TRBV2 and TRBJ2-7, with D perhaps matching TRBD2 (5 bases). V lost 0 bases and J 4 bases, leaving 13 bases between the germline ends. The CDR3 is 15 amino acids. Germline loops: CDR1 SNHLY, CDR2 FYNNEI. CDR3 sequence: CASSEAGSKGYEQYF. DNA for the CDR3: TGTGCCAGCAGTGAAGCGGGGAGCAAAGGATACGAGCAGTACTTC.

The chain recombines TRBV2 with TRBJ2-3; tentatively, D is TRBD2 (6 bases). Germline V gene sequence: CDR1 SNHLY, CDR2 FYNNEI. Between the trimmed V and J ends, which lost 2 bases and 2 bases, there was a span of 20 bases. The CDR3 spans 18 residues. CDR3 sequence (DNA): TGTGCCAGCAGTGAAAGGGTCGGGAGTCTTCGTCCCACAGATACGCAGTATTTT. Protein product: CASSERVGSLRPTDTQYF.

This chain joins TRBV6-6 and TRBJ1-4, with D unresolved. Germline V gene data show CDR1 as MNHNY and CDR2 as SVGAGI (reference sequence). V was pared by 5 bases and J by 8 bases, with 9 bases between. The CDR3 length is 12 residues. In DNA form, the CDR3 reads TGTGCCAGCAGTACCCAACAGGAAAAACTGTTTTTT. Its protein is CASSTQQEKLFF.

This sequence joins TRBV19 and TRBJ2-7, with 12 nucleotides matching TRBD2. The CDR3 runs to 15 residues. Looked up from germline, CDR1 is LNHDA and CDR2 is SQIVND (reference sequence). The trim removed 5 bases at V and 3 bases at J, leaving 5 bases unmatched. The chain's CDR3 is CASSSGLAGLYEQYF. The DNA of the CDR3 is TGTGCCAGTAGTTCCGGACTAGCGGGACTCTACGAGCAGTACTTC.

The CDR3 DNA reads as TGTGCCAGCAGCTCCCAACTAGCGGGAGTAGAGACCCAGTACTTC. This encodes CASSSQLAGVETQYF. The chain has TRBV11-2 and TRBJ2-5, with 11 bases fitting TRBD2. J was trimmed by 4 bases and V by 4 bases; bases with no gene match: 5. Germline V gene sequence: CDR1 SGHAT, CDR2 FQNNGV. The CDR3 is 15 residues long.

The V and J genes are TRBV13 and TRBJ2-7, with 12 bases lining up with TRBD1. Germline CDR1 reads PRHDT; CDR2 reads FYEKMQ (reference sequence). The junction had 13 bases not matched to a gene; V was cut back by 8 bases and J by 5 bases. The CDR3 covers 16 residues. This CDR3 is CASGPAPGQGANEQYF. The DNA for the CDR3 is TGTGCCAGCGGGCCAGCGCCGGGACAGGGGGCCAACGAGCAGTACTTC.

The chain links TRBV6-5 to TRBJ1-6; D possibly corresponds to TRBD1 (5 bases). The V gene's germline CDR1 is MNHEY and CDR2 SVGAGI. There are 14 residues in the CDR3. Trimming stripped 2 bases from V and 8 bases from J, with 10 bases between. CDR3 bases: TGTGCCAGCAGTTACAGGGGCGAGGATTCACCCCTCCACTTT. This sequence encodes CASSYRGEDSPLHF.

The J gene is TRBJ2-5, the V gene TRBV7-9; D possibly corresponds to TRBD1 (6 bases). Germline V gene lookup returns CDR1 SEHNR and CDR2 FQNEAQ (reference sequence). The CDR3 spans 14 residues. V lost 5 bases, J lost 5 bases, and 15 bases lay in between. CDR3 in amino acids: CASSPLGQGETQYF. In nucleotides, the CDR3 is TGTGCCAGCAGCCCCTTAGGGCAGGGGGAGACCCAGTACTTC.

This CDR3 is CASSMSSGVGNEQFF. The DNA for the CDR3 is TGTGCCAGTAGTATGTCTTCGGGGGTTGGCAATGAGCAGTTCTTC. The chain employs TRBV19 and TRBJ2-1; possibly TRBD2 for D (6 bases). This CDR3 region has 15 residues. V was clipped by 3 bases and J by 6 bases, with 15 bases between them. Germline-derived CDR1 and CDR2 are LNHDA and SQIVND (reference sequence). The entire variable domain, with the rest obtained from reference TRBV19 and TRBJ2-1, is as follows: DGGITQSPKYLFRKEGQNVTLSCEQNLNHDAMYWYRQDPGQGLRLIYYSQIVNDFQKGDIAEGYSVSREKKESFPLTVTSAQKNPTAFYLCASSMSSGVGNEQFFGPGTRLTVL.

The chain joins TRBV15 to TRBJ2-7, with D maybe TRBD1 (5 bases). This CDR3 is built from 16 residues. The V gene lost 3 bases and the J gene lost 0 bases, with 15 bases spanning the gap. Germline loops: CDR1 LNHNV, CDR2 YYDKDF (reference sequence). The CDR3 is CATSSDRQSSSYEQYF. DNA of the CDR3: TGTGCCACCAGCAGCGACCGACAGTCCTCCTCCTACGAGCAGTACTTC.

The V call is TRBV2, the J call TRBJ1-2; a weak D match, TRBD1 (6 bases). CDR1 is SNHLY and CDR2 is FYNNEI in the germline V gene. V lost 5 bases and J 5 bases, leaving 24 bases between the germline ends. The CDR3 runs to 17 residues. The DNA of the CDR3 is TGTGCCAGCAGTTCGGGGCTGGGGGCGCAGGTCTCTTATGGCTACACCTTC. Translated: CASSSGLGAQVSYGYTF. Drawing the rest from reference TRBV2 and TRBJ1-2, the complete variable domain is EPEVTQTPSHQVTQMGQEVILRCVPISNHLYFYWYRQILGQKVEFLVSFYNNEISEKSEIFDDQFSVERPDGSNFTLKIRSTKLEDSAMYFCASSSGLGAQVSYGYTFGSGTRLTVV.